The sample holds one count of the clone carrying this TCR beta chain. Trimming removed 5 bases from V and 9 bases from J, with 13 bases in between. There are 12 residues in the CDR3. The germline V gene has CDR1 SEHNR and CDR2 FQNEAQ (reference sequence). The data are from a study of control samples from healthy donors and cancer patients. Clones were read by immunoSEQ multiplex PCR, and TCRdb kept only the in-frame ones, dropping some. The repertoire includes more than 95,000 clones, roughly nine tenths of them detected once, and 1.5% to 2% sits in the top ten. V and J are TRBV7-9 and TRBJ1-2; D is unclear. Source material: blood. This clonotype was obtained from a man younger than 30 in good health. The CDR3 protein is CASSPNSPSYTF. The CDR3 nucleotides are TGTGCCAGCAGCCCGAATTCCCCCAGCTACACCTTC.